What follows describes a single T cell receptor beta chain. Between the trimmed V and J ends, which lost 3 bases and 1 base, there was a span of 9 bases. Per germline, CDR1 MGHRA and CDR2 YSYEKL. This CDR3 comprises 14 residues. The source of the sample is a study of blood T cell repertoires in COVID-19. Participant ages covered roughly 18 to 89 years across 24 US areas. A PCR-confirmed or clinician-diagnosed COVID-19 case had contacted exposed participants within 2 weeks of entry. Original data processing: Amplifying reference gene primers gave estimates of nucleated cell counts. This table comes from immunoSEQ multiplex PCR, and its TCRdb copy is limited to in-frame clones, with some not included. That table is the source of V, J and clone size, and D and trimming were worked out from the DNA. The repertoire includes about 180,000 clones, 70% to 80% of them detected once, and around an eighth sits in the top ten.

The sequence derives from a man aged 55 to 70 who had been exposed to COVID-19. The material sequenced was PBMCs or T cells enriched from blood (not recorded which). J is TRBJ1-1 and V is TRBV4-1; a weak D match, TRBD1 (5 bases). The CDR3 sequence is CASSHQGGNTEAFF. The CDR3 DNA is TGCGCCAGCAGCCATCAGGGTGGGAACACTGAAGCTTTCTTT.